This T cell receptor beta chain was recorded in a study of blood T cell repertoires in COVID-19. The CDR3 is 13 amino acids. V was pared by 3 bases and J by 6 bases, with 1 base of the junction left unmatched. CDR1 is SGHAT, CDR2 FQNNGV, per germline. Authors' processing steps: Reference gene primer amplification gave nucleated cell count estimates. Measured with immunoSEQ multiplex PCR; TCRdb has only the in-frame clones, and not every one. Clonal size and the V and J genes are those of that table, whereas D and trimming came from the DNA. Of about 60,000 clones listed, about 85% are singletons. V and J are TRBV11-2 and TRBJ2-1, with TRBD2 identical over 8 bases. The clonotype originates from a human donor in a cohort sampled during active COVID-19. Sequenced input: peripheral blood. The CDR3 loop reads CASSLLAGNEQFF. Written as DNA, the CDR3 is TGTGCCAGCAGCTTGCTAGCGGGCAATGAGCAGTTCTTC.